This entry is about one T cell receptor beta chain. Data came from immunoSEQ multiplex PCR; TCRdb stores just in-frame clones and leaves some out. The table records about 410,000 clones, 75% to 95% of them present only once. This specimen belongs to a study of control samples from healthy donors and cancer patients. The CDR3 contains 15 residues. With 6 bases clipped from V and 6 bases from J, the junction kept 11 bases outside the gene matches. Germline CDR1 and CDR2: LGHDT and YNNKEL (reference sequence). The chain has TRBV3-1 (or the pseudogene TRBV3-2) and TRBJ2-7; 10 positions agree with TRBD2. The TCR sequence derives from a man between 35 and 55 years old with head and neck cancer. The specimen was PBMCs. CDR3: CASRRELAGGGEQYF. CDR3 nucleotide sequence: TGTGCCAGCAGGCGCGAATTAGCGGGGGGTGGCGAGCAGTACTTC.